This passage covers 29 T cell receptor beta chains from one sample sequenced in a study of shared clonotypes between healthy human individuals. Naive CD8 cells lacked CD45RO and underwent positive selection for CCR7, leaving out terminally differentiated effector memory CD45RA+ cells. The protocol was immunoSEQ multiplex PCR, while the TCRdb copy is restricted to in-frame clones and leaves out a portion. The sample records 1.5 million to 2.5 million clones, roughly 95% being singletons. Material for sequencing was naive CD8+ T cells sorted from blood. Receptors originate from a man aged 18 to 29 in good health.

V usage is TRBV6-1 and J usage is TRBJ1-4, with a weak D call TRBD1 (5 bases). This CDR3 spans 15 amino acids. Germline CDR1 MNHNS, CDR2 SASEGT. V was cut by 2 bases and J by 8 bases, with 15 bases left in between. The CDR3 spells CASSEWTPSSEKLFF. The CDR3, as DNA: TGTGCCAGCAGTGAATGGACACCCTCGAGCGAAAAACTGTTTTTT.

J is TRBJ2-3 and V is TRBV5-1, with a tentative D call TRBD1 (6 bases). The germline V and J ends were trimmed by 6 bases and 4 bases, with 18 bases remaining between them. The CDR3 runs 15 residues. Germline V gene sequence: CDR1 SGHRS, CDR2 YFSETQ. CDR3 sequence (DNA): TGCGCCAGCACCTATACAGGGTTTGGGGCAGATACGCAGTATTTT. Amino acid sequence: CASTYTGFGADTQYF. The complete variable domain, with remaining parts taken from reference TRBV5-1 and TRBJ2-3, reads KAGVTQTPRYLIKTRGQQVTLSCSPISGHRSVSWYQQTPGQGLQFLFEYFSETQRNKGNFPGRFSGRQFSNSRSEMNVSTLELGDSALYLCASTYTGFGADTQYFGPGTRLTVL.

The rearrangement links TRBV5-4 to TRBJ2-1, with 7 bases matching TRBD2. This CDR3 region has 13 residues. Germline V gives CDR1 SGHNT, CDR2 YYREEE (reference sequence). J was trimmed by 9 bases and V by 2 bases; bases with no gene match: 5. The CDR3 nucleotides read TGTGCCAGCAGCTTTGATGGGGGGGGTGAGCAGTTCTTC. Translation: CASSFDGGGEQFF.

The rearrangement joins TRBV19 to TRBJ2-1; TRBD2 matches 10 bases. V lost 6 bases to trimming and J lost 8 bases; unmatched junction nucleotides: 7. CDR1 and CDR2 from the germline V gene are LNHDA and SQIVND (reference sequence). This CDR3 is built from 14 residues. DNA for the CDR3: TGTGCCAGTAGCGGACTAGCGGCTTTGGATGAGCAGTTCTTC. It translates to CASSGLAALDEQFF.

For the CDR3, the DNA is TGTGCCAGCAGCTTCCTCGAGGGTAGCGAGCAGTACTTC. This translates into CASSFLEGSEQYF. The genes are TRBV7-8 and TRBJ2-7, with a tentative D call TRBD2 (5 bases). Trimming pared 3 bases from V and 6 bases from J, leaving 12 bases between. There are 13 residues in the CDR3. The V gene's germline CDR1 is SGHVS and CDR2 FQNEAQ. Filled out from reference TRBV7-8 and TRBJ2-7, the complete variable domain reads GAGVSQSPRYKVAKRGQDVALRCDPISGHVSLFWYQQALGQGPEFLTYFQNEAQLDKSGLPSDRFFAERPEGSVSTLKIQRTQQEDSAVYLCASSFLEGSEQYFGPGTRLTVT.

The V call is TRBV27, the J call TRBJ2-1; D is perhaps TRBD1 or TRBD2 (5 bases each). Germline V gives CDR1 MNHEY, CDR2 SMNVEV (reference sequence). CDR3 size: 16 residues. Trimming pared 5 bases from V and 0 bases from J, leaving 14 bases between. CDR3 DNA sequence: TGTGCCAGCAGTCACCGGGACGGCAGCTCCTACAATGAGCAGTTCTTC. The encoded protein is CASSHRDGSSYNEQFF.

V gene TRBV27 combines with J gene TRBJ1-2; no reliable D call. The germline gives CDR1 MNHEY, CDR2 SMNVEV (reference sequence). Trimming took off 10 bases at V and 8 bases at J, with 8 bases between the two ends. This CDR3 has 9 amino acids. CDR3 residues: CATTPGYTF. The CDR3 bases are TGTGCCACGACACCCGGCTACACCTTC.

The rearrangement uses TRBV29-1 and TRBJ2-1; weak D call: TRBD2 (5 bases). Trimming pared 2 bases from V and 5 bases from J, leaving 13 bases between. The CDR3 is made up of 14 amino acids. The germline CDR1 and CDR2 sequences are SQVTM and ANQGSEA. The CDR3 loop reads CSVESRRADNEQFF. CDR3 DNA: TGCAGCGTTGAAAGTAGGCGGGCGGACAATGAGCAGTTCTTC.

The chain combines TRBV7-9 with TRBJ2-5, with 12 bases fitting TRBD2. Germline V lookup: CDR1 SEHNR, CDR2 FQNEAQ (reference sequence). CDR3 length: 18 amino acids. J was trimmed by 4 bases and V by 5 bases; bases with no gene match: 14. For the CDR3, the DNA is TGTGCCAGCAGCCTACCTTCTAGCGGGGGGGCCAACCTAGAGACCCAGTACTTC. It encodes CASSLPSSGGANLETQYF.

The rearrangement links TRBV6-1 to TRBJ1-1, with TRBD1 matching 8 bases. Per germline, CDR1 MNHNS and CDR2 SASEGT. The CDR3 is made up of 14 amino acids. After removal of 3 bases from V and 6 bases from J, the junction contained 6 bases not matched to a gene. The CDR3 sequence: CASSDQGAYAEAFF. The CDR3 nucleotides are TGTGCCAGCAGTGACCAGGGGGCTTACGCTGAAGCTTTCTTT.

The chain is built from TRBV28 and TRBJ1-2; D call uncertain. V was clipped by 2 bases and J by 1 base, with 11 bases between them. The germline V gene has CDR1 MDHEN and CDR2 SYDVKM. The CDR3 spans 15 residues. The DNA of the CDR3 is TGTGCCAGCAGTTTAGGCCGGGGAATTAACTATGGCTACACCTTC. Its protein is CASSLGRGINYGYTF.

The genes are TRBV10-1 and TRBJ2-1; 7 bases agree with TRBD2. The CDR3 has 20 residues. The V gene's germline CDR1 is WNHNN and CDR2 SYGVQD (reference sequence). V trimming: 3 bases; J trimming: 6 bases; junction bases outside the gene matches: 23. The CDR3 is CASSEESRENTPWVGNEQFF. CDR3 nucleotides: TGCGCCAGCAGTGAAGAATCGCGGGAGAATACCCCTTGGGTAGGCAATGAGCAGTTCTTC.

As DNA, the CDR3 is TGTGCCAGCAGTGGTCCAGGGGACTTAGGCGAGACCCAGTACTTC. Residues: CASSGPGDLGETQYF. The rearrangement uses TRBV2 and TRBJ2-5; D might be TRBD1 or TRBD2, each matching 6 bases. Germline V gene data show CDR1 as SNHLY and CDR2 as FYNNEI. This CDR3 region has 15 residues. Trimming left V 4 bases short and J 5 bases short, with 17 bases between.

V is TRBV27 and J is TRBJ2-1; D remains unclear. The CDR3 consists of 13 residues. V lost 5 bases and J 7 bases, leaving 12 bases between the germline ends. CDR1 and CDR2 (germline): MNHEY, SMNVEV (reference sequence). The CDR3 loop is CASSPNVINEQFF. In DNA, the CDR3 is TGTGCCAGCAGTCCAAACGTGATTAATGAGCAGTTCTTC.

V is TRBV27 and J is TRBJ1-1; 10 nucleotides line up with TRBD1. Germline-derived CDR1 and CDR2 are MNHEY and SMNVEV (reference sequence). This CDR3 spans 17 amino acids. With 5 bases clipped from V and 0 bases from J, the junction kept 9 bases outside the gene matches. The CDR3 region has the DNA TGTGCCAGCAGTCTCAGACCGGGACAGGGGCTGAACACTGAAGCTTTCTTT. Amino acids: CASSLRPGQGLNTEAFF.

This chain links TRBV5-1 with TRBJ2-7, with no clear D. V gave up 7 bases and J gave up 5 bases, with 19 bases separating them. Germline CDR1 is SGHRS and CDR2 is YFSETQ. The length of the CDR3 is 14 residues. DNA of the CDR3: TGCGCCAGCGCAATCGGCGGATTCCCCAACGAGCAGTACTTC. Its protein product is CASAIGGFPNEQYF. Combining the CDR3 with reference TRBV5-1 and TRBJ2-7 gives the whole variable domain KAGVTQTPRYLIKTRGQQVTLSCSPISGHRSVSWYQQTPGQGLQFLFEYFSETQRNKGNFPGRFSGRQFSNSRSEMNVSTLELGDSALYLCASAIGGFPNEQYFGPGTRLTVT.

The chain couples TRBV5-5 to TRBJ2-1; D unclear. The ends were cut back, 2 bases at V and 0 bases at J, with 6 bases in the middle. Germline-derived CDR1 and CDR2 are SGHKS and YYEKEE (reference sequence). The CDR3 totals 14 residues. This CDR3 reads CASSLESSYNEQFF. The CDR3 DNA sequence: TGTGCCAGCAGCTTAGAAAGCTCCTACAATGAGCAGTTCTTC.

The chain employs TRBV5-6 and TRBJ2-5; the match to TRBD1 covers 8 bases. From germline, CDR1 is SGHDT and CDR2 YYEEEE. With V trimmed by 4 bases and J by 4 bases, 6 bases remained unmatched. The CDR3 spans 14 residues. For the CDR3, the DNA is TGTGCCAGCAGCACTTTCACAGGGGGAGAGACCCAGTACTTC. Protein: CASSTFTGGETQYF.

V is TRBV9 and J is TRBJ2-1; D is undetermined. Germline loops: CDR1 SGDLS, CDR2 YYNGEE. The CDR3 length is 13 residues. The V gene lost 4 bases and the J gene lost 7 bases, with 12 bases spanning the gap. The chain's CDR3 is CASSPQAGNEQFF. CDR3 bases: TGTGCCAGCAGCCCCCAGGCCGGGAATGAGCAGTTCTTC.

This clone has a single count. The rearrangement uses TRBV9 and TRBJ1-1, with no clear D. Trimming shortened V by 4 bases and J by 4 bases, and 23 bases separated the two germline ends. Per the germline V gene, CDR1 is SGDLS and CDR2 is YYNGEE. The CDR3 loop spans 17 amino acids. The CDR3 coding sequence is TGTGCCAGCAGCCTCGGGTACGTCGGGGAAGGGAGCACTGAAGCTTTCTTT. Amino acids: CASSLGYVGEGSTEAFF. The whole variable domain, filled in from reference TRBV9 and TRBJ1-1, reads DSGVTQTPKHLITATGQRVTLRCSPRSGDLSVYWYQQSLDQGLQFLIQYYNGEERAKGNILERFSAQQFPDLHSELNLSSLELGDSALYFCASSLGYVGEGSTEAFFGQGTRLTVV.

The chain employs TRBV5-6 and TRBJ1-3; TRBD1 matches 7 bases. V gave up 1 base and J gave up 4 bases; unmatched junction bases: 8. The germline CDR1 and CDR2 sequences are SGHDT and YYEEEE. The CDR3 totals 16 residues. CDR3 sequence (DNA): TGTGCCAGCAGCTTGAAGACAGGGTGGTTAGGAAACACCATATATTTT. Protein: CASSLKTGWLGNTIYF.

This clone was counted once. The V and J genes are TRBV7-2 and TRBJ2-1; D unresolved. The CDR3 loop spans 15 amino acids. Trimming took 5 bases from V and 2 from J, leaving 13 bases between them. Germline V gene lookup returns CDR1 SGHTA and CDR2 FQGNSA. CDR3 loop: CASSLLPTTYNEQFF. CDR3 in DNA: TGTGCCAGCAGCCTGCTCCCTACTACCTACAATGAGCAGTTCTTC.

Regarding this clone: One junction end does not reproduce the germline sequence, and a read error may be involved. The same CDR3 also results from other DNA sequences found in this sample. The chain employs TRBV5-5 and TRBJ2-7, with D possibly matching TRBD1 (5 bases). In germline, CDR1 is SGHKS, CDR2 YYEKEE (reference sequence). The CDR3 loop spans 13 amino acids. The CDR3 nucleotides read TGTGCCAGTAGCTTGACAGATCCCTACGAGCAGTACTTC. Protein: CASSLTDPYEQYF. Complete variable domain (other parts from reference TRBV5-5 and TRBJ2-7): DAGVTQSPTHLIKTRGQQVTLRCSPISGHKSVSWYQQVLGQGPQFIFQYYEKEERGRGNFPDRFSARQFPNYSSELNVNALLLGDSALYLCASSLTDPYEQYFGPGTRLTVT.

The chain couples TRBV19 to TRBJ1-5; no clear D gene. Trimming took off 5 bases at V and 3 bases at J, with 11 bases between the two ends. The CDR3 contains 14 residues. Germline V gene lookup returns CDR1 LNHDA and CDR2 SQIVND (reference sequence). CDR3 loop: CASSLRTLNQPQHF. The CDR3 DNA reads TGTGCCAGTAGTCTACGGACGCTCAATCAGCCCCAGCATTTT.

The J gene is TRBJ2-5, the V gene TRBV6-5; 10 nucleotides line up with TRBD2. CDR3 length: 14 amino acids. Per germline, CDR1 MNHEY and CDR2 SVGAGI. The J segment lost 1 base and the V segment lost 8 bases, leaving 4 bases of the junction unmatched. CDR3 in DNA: TGTGCCAGCGGGGCTAGCGGGAGCCAAGAGACCCAGTACTTC. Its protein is CASGASGSQETQYF.

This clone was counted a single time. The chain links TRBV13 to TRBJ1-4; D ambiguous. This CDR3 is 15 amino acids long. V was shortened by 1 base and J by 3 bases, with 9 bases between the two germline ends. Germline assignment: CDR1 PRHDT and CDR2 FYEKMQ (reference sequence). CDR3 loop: CASSLARQPNEKLFF. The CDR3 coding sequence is TGTGCCAGCAGCTTAGCCAGGCAACCTAATGAAAAACTGTTTTTT.

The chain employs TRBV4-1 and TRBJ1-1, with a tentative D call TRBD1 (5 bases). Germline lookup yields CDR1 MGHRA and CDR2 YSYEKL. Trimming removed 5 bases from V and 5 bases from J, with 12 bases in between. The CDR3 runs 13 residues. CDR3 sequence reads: CASSSAGGTEAFF. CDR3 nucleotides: TGCGCCAGCAGCTCCGCGGGGGGGACTGAAGCTTTCTTT.

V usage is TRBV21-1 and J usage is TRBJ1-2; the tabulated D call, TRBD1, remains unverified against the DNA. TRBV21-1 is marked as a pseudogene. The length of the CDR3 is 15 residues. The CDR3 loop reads CASRVGDSEFDGYTF. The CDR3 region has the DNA TGTGCCAGCAGGGTGGGGGACAGCGAGTTTGATGGCTACACCTTC.

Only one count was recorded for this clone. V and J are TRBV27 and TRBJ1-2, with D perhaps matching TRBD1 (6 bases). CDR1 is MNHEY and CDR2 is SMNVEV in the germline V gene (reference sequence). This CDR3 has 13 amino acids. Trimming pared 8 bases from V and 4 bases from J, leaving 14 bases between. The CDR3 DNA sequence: TGTGCCAGCGGGGGGCTGCGGGGCTATGGCTACACCTTC. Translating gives CASGGLRGYGYTF.